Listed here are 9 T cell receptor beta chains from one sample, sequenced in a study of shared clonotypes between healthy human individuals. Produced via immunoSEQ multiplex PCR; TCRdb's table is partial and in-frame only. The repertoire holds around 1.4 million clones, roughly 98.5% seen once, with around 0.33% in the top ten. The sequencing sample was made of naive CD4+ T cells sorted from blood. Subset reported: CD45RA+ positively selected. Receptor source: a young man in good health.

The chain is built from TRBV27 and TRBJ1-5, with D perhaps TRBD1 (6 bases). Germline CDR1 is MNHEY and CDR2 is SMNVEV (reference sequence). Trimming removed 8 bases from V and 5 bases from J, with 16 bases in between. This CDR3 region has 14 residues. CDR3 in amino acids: CASFPAPGDQPQHF. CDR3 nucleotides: TGTGCCAGCTTCCCCGCCCCAGGGGATCAGCCCCAGCATTTT.

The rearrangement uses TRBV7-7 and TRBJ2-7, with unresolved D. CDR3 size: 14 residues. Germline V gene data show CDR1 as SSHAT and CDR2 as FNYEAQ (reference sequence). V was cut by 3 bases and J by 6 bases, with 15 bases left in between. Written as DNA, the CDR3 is TGTGCCAGCAGCTTGATGGACGCTAAGGGCGAGCAGTACTTC. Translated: CASSLMDAKGEQYF.

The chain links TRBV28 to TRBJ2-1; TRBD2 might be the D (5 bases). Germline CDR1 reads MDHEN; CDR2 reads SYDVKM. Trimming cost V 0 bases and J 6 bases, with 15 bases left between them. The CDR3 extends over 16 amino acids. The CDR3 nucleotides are TGTGCCAGCAGTTTATGGCAGTCCCTGGGAGTCAATGAGCAGTTCTTC. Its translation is CASSLWQSLGVNEQFF.

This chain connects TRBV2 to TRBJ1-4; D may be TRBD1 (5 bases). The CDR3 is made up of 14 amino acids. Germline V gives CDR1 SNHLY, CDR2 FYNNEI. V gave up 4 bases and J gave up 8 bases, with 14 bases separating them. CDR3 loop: CASSGIRAEEKLFF. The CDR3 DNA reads TGTGCCAGCAGTGGGATCAGGGCGGAAGAAAAACTGTTTTTT. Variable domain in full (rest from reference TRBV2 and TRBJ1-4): EPEVTQTPSHQVTQMGQEVILRCVPISNHLYFYWYRQILGQKVEFLVSFYNNEISEKSEIFDDQFSVERPDGSNFTLKIRSTKLEDSAMYFCASSGIRAEEKLFFGSGTQLSVL.

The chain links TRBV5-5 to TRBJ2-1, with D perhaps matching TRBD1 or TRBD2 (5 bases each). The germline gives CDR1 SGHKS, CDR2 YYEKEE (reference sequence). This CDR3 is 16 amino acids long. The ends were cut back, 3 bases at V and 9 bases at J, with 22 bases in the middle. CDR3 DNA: TGTGCCAGCAGCTCCCGCGTGGGGCCGGGAAACACTGAGCAGTTCTTC. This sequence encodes CASSSRVGPGNTEQFF.

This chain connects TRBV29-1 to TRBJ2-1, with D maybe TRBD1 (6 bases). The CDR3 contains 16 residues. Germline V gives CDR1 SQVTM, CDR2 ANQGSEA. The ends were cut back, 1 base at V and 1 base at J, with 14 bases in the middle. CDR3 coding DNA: TGCAGCGTTGAAGGTGGGCTAGGGGGATCCTACAATGAGCAGTTCTTC. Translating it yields CSVEGGLGGSYNEQFF.

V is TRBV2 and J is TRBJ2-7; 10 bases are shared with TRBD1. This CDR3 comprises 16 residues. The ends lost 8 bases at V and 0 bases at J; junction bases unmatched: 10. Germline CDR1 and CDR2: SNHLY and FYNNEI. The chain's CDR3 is CASRRRGQGVSYEQYF. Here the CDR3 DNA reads TGTGCCAGCCGGAGGAGAGGACAGGGGGTCTCCTACGAGCAGTACTTC.

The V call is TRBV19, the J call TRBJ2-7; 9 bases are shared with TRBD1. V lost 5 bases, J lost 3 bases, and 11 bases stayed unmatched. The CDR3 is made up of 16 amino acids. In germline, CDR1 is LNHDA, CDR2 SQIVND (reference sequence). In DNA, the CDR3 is TGTGCCAGTAGTCTATTCGCCGGGACAGGGATCTACGAGCAGTACTTC. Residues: CASSLFAGTGIYEQYF. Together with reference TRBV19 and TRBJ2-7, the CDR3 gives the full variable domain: DGGITQSPKYLFRKEGQNVTLSCEQNLNHDAMYWYRQDPGQGLRLIYYSQIVNDFQKGDIAEGYSVSREKKESFPLTVTSAQKNPTAFYLCASSLFAGTGIYEQYFGPGTRLTVT.

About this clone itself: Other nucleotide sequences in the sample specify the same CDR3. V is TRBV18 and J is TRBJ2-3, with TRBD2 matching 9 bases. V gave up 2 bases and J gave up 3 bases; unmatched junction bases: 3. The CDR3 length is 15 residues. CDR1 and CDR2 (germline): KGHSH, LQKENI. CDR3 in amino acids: CASSPTSGRTDTQYF. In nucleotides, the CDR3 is TGTGCCAGCTCACCAACCAGCGGGAGGACAGATACGCAGTATTTT.